This T cell receptor (beta chain) was found in a study of OX40 agonist ivuxolimab in advanced cancers. Study context: The eligibility criteria allowed prior anti-PD-1, anti-PD-L1 or anti-CTLA-4 therapy, and under 50% had some.

Sequencing used immunoSEQ multiplex PCR; TCRdb keeps in-frame clones, though not all of them. The sample contains some 80,000 clones, more than 80% of which appear only once. CDR3 length equals 14 residues. Germline values: CDR1 MDHEN, CDR2 SYDVKM. Unmatched junction bases numbered 6, after V lost 5 bases and J lost 2 bases. The TCR sequence derives from an adult with an advanced solid tumor such as melanoma, head and neck, liver or kidney cancer. This sample comprised CD4+ or CD8+ T cells sorted from blood, obtained in a trial of the OX40 agonist ivuxolimab. The chain joins TRBV28 to TRBJ2-7; 7 bases match TRBD1. The CDR3 spells CASSKPGQPYEQYF. Written as DNA, the CDR3 is TGTGCCAGCAGTAAACCGGGACAGCCCTACGAGCAGTACTTC. The full variable domain, its missing parts supplied by reference TRBV28 and TRBJ2-7, is DVKVTQSSRYLVKRTGEKVFLECVQDMDHENMFWYRQDPGLGLRLIYFSYDVKMKEKGDIPEGYSVSREKKERFSLILESASTNQTSMYLCASSKPGQPYEQYFGPGTRLTVT.